This T cell receptor beta chain emerged from a study of PD-1 blockade in classical Hodgkin lymphoma. The time point: cycle 4 day 1 (C4D1), after more than five weeks of nivolumab. Brentuximab vedotin exposure varied among the patients, all of whom had relapsed after autologous stem cell transplantation. Progressive disease, partial response or complete response was each patient's best response. Assay: immunoSEQ multiplex PCR; the TCRdb copy retains only in-frame clones and omits some. Among roughly 48,000 clones listed, approximately 86% were seen once. Note on this clone: Its specificity is not known.

V shed 4 bases and J shed 6 bases, with 13 bases lying between them. The germline V gene encodes CDR1 SQVTM and CDR2 ANQGSEA. This CDR3 has 12 amino acids. Findings and limits, study-wide: There remain no defined causes for the repertoire differences, which possibly reflect disease activity or prior therapy. According to reports, newly diagnosed patients had lower baseline TCR diversity than healthy donors, and relapsed/refractory patients had lower baseline TCR diversity still.

This chain uses TRBV29-1 with TRBJ2-7; tentatively, D is TRBD2 (6 bases). The source of this sequence is a human donor with classical Hodgkin lymphoma. Material: peripheral blood mononuclear cells (PBMCs), obtained before the fourth cycle of nivolumab. CDR3 amino acids: CSVGRGPREQYF. In DNA form, the CDR3 reads TGCAGCGTTGGGAGGGGCCCCCGCGAGCAGTACTTC.